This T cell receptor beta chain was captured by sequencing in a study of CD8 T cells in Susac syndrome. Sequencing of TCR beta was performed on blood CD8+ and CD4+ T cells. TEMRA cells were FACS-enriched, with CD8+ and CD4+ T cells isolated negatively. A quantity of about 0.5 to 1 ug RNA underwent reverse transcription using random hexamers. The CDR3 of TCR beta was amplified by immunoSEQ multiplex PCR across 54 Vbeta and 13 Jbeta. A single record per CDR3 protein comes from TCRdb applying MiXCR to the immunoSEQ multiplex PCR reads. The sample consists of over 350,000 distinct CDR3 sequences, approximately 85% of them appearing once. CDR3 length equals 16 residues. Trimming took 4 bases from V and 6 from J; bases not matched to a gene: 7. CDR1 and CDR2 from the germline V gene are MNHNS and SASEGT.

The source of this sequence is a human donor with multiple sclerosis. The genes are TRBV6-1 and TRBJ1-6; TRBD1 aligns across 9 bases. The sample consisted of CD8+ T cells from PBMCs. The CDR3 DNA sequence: TGTGCCAGCAGTGCGAGACAGGGGGGGATTAATTCACCCCTCCACTTT. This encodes CASSARQGGINSPLHF.